This TCR beta chain was captured by sequencing in a study of T cell responses to AZD1222 COVID-19 vaccine. A note on this clone: Antigen unknown.

The ends were cut back, 4 bases at V and 5 bases at J, with 11 bases in the middle. From germline, CDR1 is MDHEN and CDR2 SYDVKM. There are 13 residues in the CDR3. Study observations and caveats: Donors were largely white British and mainly female; clonal diversity was possibly underestimated. Spike-specific TCR breadth and depth rose after two AZD1222 doses.

Method: immunoSEQ multiplex PCR; TCRdb's copy keeps in-frame clones and lacks some. The sample has about 150,000 clones; roughly 90% are singletons. Sequenced material: peripheral blood, taken on day 0 of AZD1222 vaccination. The chain links TRBV28 to TRBJ1-2, with a weak D call TRBD1 (6 bases). The origin of this receptor is an adult in good health. CDR3 loop: CASSSAQGYGYTF. In DNA form, the CDR3 reads TGTGCCAGCAGTTCTGCGCAGGGGTATGGCTACACCTTC.